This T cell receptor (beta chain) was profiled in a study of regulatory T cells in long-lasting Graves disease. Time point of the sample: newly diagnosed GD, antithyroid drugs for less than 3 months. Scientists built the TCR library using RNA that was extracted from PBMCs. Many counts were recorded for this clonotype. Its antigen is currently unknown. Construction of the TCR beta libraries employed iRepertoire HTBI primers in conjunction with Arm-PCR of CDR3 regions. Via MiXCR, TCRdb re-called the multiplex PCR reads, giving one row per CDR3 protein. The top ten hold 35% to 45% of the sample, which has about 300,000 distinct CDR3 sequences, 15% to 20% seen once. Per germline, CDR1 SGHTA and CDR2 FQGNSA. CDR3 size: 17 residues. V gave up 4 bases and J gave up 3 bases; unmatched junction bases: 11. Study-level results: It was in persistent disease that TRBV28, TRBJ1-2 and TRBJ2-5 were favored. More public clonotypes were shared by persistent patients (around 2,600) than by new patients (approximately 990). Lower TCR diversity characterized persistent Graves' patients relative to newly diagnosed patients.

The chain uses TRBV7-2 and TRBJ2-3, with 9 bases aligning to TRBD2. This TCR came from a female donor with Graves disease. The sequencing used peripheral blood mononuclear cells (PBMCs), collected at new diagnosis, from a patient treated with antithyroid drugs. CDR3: CASSSGLSGSKTDTQYF. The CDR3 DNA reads TGTGCCAGCAGCTCCGGCCTTAGCGGGAGCAAGACAGATACGCAGTATTTT.